These 4 T cell receptor beta chains share one sample of origin, sequenced in a study of Ad26.COV2.S vaccination and SARS-CoV-2 variants. Treatment reported: some 20 received Ad26.COV2.S at low or high dose, single or two shots; five or six received placebo; per-sample allocation not given. Samples came from day 63 after the first vaccine or placebo injection. The method was immunoSEQ multiplex PCR; TCRdb's version includes in-frame clones alone and lacks a portion of them. The table records fewer than 500,000 clones, 90% of them present only once. Source: peripheral blood, taken in a trial of Ad26.COV2.S vaccine versus placebo. Every receptor here comes from a person between 18 and 65 years old who received the Ad26.COV2.S COVID-19 vaccine or a placebo.

This chain connects TRBV3-1 (or the pseudogene TRBV3-2) to TRBJ1-1; D uncertain. The CDR3 is made up of 15 amino acids. V was pared by 3 bases and J by 5 bases, with 16 bases between. The germline gives CDR1 LGHDT, CDR2 YNNKEL (reference sequence). CDR3 sequence (DNA): TGTGCCAGCAGCCACACCCTGCCCGGGGTGACTGAAGCTTTCTTT. This sequence encodes CASSHTLPGVTEAFF.

J is TRBJ1-4 and V is TRBV30; unclear D gene. The CDR3 has 14 amino acids. Trimming stripped 1 base from V and 8 bases from J, with 14 bases between. CDR1 and CDR2 (germline): GTSNPN, SVGIG (reference sequence). DNA for the CDR3: TGTGCCTGGAGTGGACCCGGTGGGCGCGAAAAACTGTTTTTT. Translation gives CAWSGPGGREKLFF.

This chain uses TRBV28 with TRBJ2-5; weak D call: TRBD2 (6 bases). V lost 3 bases to trimming and J lost 4 bases, with 12 bases between them. The germline V gene has CDR1 MDHEN and CDR2 SYDVKM. CDR3 length equals 14 residues. The DNA of the CDR3 is TGTGCCAGCAGTTTTGAGGGGCGGGGAGAGACCCAGTACTTC. This sequence encodes CASSFEGRGETQYF.

This chain links TRBV29-1 with TRBJ2-3; no firm D call. CDR1 SQVTM and CDR2 ANQGSEA come from the germline V gene. V lost 1 base and J lost 7, with 21 bases in between. This CDR3 region has 16 residues. DNA of the CDR3: TGCAGCGTTGAAGGCATTGACGTGGGCCCCCAATATACGCAGTATTTT. This gives the protein CSVEGIDVGPQYTQYF.